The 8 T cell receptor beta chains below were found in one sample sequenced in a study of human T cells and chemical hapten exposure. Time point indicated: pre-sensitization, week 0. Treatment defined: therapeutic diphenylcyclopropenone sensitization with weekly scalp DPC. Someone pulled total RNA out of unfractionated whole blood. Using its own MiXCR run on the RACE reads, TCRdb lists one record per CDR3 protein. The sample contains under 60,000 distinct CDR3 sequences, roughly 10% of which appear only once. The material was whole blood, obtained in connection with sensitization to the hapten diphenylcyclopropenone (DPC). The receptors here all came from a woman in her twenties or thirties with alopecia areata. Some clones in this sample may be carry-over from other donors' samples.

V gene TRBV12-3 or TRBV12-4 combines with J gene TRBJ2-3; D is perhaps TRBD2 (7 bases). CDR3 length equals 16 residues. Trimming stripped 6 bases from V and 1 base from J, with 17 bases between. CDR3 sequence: CASRPTEGGCTDTQYF. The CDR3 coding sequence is TGTGCCAGCAGACCCACAGAGGGGGGGTGCACAGATACGCAGTATTTT.

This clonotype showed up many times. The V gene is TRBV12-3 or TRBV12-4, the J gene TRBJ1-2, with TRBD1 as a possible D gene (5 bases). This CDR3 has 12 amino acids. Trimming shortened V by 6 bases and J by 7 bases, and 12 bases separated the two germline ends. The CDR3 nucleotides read TGTGCCAGCAGCAGGGTGAAGGGTGGCTACACCTTC. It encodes CASSRVKGGYTF.

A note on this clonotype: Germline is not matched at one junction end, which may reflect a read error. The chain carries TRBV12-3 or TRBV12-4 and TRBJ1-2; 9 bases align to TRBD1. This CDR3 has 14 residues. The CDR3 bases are TGTGCCAGCACCCCCGGGACAGGGAGTTATGGCGACACCTTC. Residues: CASTPGTGSYGDTF.

The chain's CDR3 is CASAFVRGLDTQYF. CDR3 coding DNA: TGTGCCAGCGCCTTCGTGCGGGGGTTAGATACGCAGTATTTT. The chain combines TRBV12-3 or TRBV12-4 with TRBJ2-3, with 7 positions matching TRBD2. The ends lost 8 bases at V and 5 bases at J; junction bases unmatched: 10. CDR3 length equals 14 residues.

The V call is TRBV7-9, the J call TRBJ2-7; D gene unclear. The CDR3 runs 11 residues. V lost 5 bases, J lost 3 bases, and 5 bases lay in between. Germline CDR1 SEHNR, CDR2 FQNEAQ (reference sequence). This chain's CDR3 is CASSPHYEQYF. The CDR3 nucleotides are TGTGCCAGCAGCCCACACTACGAGCAGTACTTC.

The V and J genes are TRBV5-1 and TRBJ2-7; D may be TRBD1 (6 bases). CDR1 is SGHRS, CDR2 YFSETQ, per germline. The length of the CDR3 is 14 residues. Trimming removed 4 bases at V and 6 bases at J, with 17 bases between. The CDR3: CASSRRDTGGEQYF. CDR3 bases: TGCGCCAGCAGCCGAAGGGACACTGGTGGCGAGCAGTACTTC.

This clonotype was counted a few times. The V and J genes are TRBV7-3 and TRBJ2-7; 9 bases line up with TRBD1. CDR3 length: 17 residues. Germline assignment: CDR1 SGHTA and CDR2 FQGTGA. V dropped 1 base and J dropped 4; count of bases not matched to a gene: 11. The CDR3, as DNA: TGTGCCAGCAGCTTAATGGTGCGGGCACAGGGGGCTTACGAGCAGTACTTC. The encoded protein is CASSLMVRAQGAYEQYF.

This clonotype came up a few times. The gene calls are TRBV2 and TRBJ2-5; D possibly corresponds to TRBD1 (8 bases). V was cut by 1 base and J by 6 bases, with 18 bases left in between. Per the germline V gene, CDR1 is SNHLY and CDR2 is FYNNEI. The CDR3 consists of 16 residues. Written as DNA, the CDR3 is TGTGCCAGCAGTGAAGGACAGGGGTCGCGGGGGAAGACCCAGTACTTC. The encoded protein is CASSEGQGSRGKTQYF.